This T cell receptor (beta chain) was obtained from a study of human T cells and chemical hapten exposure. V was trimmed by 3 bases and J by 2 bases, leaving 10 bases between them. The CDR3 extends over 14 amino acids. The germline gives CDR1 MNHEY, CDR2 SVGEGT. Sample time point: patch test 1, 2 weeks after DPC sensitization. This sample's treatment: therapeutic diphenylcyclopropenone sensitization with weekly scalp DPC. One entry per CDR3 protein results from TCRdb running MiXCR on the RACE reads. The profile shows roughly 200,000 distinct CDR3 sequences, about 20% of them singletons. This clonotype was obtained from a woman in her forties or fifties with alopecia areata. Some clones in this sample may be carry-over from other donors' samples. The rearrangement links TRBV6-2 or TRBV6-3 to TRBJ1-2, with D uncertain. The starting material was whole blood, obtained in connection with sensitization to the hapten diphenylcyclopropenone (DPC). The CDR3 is CASSYRVRNYGYTF. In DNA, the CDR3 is TGTGCCAGCAGTTATCGTGTTAGGAACTATGGCTACACCTTC.